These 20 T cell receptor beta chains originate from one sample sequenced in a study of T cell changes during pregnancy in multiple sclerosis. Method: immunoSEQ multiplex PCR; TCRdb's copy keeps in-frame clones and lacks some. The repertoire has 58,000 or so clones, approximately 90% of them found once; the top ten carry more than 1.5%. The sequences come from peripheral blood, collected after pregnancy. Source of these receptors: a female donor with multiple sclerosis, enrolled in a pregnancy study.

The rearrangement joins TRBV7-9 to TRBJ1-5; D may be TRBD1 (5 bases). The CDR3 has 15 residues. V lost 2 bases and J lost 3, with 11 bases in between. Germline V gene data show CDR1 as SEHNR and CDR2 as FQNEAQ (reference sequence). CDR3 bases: TGTGCCAGCAGCTTAAGCGTGACAGACAATCAGCCCCAGCATTTT. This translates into CASSLSVTDNQPQHF.

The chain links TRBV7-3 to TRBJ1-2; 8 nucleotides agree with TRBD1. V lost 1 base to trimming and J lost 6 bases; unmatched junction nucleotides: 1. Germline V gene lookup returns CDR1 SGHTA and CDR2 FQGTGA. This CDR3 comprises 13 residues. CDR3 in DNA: TGTGCCAGCAGCTTAAGACAGGGGAATGGCTACACCTTC. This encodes CASSLRQGNGYTF.

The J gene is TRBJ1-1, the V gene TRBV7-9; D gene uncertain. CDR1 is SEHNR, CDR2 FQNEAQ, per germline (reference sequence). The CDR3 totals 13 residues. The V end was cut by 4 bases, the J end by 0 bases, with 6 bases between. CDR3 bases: TGTGCCAGCAGCTCCCAGGTGAACACTGAAGCTTTCTTT. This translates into CASSSQVNTEAFF.

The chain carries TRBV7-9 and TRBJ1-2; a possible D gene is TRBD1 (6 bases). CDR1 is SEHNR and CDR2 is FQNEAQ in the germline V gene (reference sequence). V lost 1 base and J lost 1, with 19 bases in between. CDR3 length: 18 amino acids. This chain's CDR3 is CASSLDGQGSPVNYGYTF. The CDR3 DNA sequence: TGTGCCAGCAGCTTAGATGGCCAGGGGAGCCCAGTTAACTATGGCTACACCTTC.

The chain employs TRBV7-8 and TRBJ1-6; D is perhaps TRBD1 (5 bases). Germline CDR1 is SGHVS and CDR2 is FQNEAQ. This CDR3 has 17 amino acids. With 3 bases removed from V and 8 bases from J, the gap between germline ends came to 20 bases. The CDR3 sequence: CASSLGVGGPGYSPLHF. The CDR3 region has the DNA TGTGCCAGCAGCTTGGGTGTCGGGGGTCCAGGGTATTCACCCCTCCACTTT.

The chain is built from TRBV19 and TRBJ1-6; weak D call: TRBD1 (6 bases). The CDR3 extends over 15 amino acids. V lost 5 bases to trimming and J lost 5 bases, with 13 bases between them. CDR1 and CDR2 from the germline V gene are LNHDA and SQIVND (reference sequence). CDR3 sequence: CASSLRGGNNSPLHF. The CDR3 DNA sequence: TGTGCCAGTAGTCTCAGAGGGGGAAATAATTCACCCCTCCACTTT.

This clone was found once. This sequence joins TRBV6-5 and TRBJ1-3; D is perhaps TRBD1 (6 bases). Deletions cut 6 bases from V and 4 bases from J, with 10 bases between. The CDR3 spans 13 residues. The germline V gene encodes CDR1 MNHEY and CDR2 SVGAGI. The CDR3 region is CASRRTAGNTIYF. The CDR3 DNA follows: TGTGCCAGCAGACGGACAGCAGGAAACACCATATATTTT.

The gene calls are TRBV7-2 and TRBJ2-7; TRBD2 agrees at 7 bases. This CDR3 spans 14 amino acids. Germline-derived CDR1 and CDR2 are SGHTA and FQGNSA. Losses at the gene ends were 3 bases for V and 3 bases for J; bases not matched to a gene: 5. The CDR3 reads CASSLGGGFYEQYF. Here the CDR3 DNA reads TGTGCCAGCAGCTTGGGCGGGGGATTCTACGAGCAGTACTTC.

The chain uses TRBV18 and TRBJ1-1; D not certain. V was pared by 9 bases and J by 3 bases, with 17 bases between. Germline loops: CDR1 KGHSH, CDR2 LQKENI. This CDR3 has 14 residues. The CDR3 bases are TGTGCCAGTGGGTGGGCATACGTATACACTGAAGCTTTCTTT. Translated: CASGWAYVYTEAFF.

In DNA, the CDR3 is TGCGCCAGCAGCGATCGGACTAGCGGGGGCCTTACGCAGTATTTT. Protein: CASSDRTSGGLTQYF. The V and J genes are TRBV4-1 and TRBJ2-3; TRBD2 aligns across 13 bases. J gave up 8 bases and V 5 bases, and 7 bases lay outside the gene matches. CDR3 length: 15 residues. Germline loops: CDR1 MGHRA, CDR2 YSYEKL.

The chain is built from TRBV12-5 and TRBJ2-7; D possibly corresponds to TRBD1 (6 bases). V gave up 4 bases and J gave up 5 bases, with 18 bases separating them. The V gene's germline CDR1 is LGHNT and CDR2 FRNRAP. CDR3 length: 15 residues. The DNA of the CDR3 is TGTGCTAGTGGTTCCCACAGGGTCGTAGGGGACGAGCAGTACTTC. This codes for CASGSHRVVGDEQYF.

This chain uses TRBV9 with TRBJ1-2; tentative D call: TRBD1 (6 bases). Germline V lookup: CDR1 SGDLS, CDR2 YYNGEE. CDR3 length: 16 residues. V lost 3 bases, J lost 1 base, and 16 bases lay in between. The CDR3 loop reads CASSAQQGRFNYGYTF. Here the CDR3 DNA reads TGTGCCAGCAGCGCCCAACAGGGCCGCTTTAACTATGGCTACACCTTC.

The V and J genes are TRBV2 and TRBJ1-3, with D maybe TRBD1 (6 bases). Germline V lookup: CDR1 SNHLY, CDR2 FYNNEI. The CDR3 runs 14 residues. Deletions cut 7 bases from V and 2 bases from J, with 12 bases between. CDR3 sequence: CASKVQGPGNTIYF. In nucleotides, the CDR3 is TGTGCCAGCAAAGTGCAGGGGCCTGGAAACACCATATATTTT. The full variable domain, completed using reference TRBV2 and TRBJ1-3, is EPEVTQTPSHQVTQMGQEVILRCVPISNHLYFYWYRQILGQKVEFLVSFYNNEISEKSEIFDDQFSVERPDGSNFTLKIRSTKLEDSAMYFCASKVQGPGNTIYFGEGSWLTVV.

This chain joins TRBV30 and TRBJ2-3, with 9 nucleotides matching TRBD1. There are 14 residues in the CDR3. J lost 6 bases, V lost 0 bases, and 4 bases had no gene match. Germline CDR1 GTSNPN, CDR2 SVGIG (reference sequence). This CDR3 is CAWSVQGAGDTQYF. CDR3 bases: TGTGCCTGGAGTGTACAGGGGGCAGGGGATACGCAGTATTTT.

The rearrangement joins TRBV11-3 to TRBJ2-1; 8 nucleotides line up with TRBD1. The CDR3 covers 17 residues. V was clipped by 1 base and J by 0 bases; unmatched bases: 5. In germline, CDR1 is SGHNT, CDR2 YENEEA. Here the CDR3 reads CASSLGRGTGSYNEQFF. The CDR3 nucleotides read TGTGCCAGCAGCTTAGGAAGGGGGACAGGCTCCTACAATGAGCAGTTCTTC.

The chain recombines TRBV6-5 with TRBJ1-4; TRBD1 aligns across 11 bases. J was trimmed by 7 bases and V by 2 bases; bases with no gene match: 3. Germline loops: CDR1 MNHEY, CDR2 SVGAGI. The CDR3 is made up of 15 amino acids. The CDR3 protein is CASSYGTGGFEKLFF. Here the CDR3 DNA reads TGTGCCAGCAGTTACGGGACAGGGGGATTTGAAAAACTGTTTTTT.

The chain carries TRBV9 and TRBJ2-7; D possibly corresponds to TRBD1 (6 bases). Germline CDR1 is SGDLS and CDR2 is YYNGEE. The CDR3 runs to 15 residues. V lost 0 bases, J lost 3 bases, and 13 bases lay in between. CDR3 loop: CASSVEDSLYYEQYF. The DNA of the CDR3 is TGTGCCAGCAGCGTAGAGGACAGCCTATACTACGAGCAGTACTTC.

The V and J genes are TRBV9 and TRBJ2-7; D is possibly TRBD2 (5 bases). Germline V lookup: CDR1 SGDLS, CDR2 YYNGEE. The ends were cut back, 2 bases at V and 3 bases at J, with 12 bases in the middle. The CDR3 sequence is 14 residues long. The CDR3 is CASSVREDGYEQYF. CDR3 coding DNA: TGTGCCAGCAGCGTTCGGGAAGACGGCTACGAGCAGTACTTC.

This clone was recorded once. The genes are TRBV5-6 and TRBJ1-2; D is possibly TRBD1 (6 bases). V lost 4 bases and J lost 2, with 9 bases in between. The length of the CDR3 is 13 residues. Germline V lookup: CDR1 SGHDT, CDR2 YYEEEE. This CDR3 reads CASSSTGNYGYTF. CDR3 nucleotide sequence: TGTGCCAGCAGCAGTACAGGGAACTATGGCTACACCTTC. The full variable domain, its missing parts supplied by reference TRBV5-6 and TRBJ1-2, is DAGVTQSPTHLIKTRGQQVTLRCSPKSGHDTVSWYQQALGQGPQFIFQYYEEEERQRGNFPDRFSGHQFPNYSSELNVNALLLGDSALYLCASSSTGNYGYTFGSGTRLTVV.

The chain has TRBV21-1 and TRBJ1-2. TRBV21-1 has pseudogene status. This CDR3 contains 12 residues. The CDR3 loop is CASSRDGLGNTF. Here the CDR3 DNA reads TGTGCCAGCTCCCGGGACGGACTAGGGAACACCTTC.